This record looks at one TCR beta chain sequence and its context. This clonotype has at least ten counts. Its antigen is still unknown. It has no much larger one-base neighbor in the sample; base qualities were not kept. Total RNA was isolated from unfractionated whole blood collected in Tempus Blood RNA tubes. A handful of healthy volunteers were used as TCR sequencing controls and were bled at day 0, 2 weeks and 6 weeks. The source of the sample is a study of human T cells and chemical hapten exposure (dated by TCRdb to the early 2020s). As for the study more broadly: Libraries were pooled for sequencing, and variation in per-sample TCR yields was attributed mainly to small differences in library volumes within the pool. In alopecia patients, the study followed how the peripheral blood TCR repertoire changed in vivo over primary and secondary sensitization to diphenylcyclopropenone (DPC), a hapten. From each blood RNA sample, both TCR alpha and TCR beta chains were sequenced. What the research found in general, with its limitations: No change with DPC sensitization was found in the number of TCRs above 1 in 1000 frequency, and no evidence of global repertoire structure alterations was found. Repeated subsampling changed both the strength of the expansion versus patch-test correlation and the threshold at which the correlation became significant.

Preparation of the library involved 5' RACE. Sequencing was carried out with an Illumina MiSeq. During library preparation, unique molecular identifiers were attached to individual cDNA molecules so that TCRs could be counted in a quantitative, reproducible way. In the original analysis: Samples had a median of about 96,000 TCRs, with a range from about 23,224 to 750,000. V, J and CDR3 annotation of the TCR reads was performed with the Decombinator software suite. For PS versus PT1 abundance plots, all samples were subsampled to the same number of TCRs (28,000). TCRs were defined as expanded if absent before sensitization and observed at least eight times at the 2-week time point. TCRdb's own reprocessing of the public reads used fastp at Q25 and MiXCR and kept productive beta chains. Duplicate CDR3 protein sequences are folded into a single record with the most common DNA and genes. The V and J calls and clone size come from TCRdb's table, not from the authors' own analysis. The sample table lists about 140,000 distinct CDR3 sequences, 3.5% to 5% of them with a count of one. Around 1.5% of the sample is taken by the ten largest.

Taken from cysteine to phenylalanine, the CDR3 has 15 residues. Only the CDR3 DNA is retained, 45 bases long and in frame from the first base. CDR1 and CDR2 are drawn from the germline V gene: LGHNA, YNFKEQ. Here V drops 0 bases and J drops 4 bases, and the junction holds 4 bases not matched to any gene. The chain employs TRBV4-2 and TRBJ2-7; 9 bases in between match TRBD1. The sequence derives from a female donor in good health. The CDR3 region has the sequence CASSQEETGGYEQYF. The sequenced DNA is TGTGCCAGCAGCCAAGAAGAGACAGGGGGGTACGAGCAGTACTTC.